This T cell receptor beta chain was captured by sequencing in a study of blood T cell repertoires in COVID-19. Study-wide context: The samples span acute and convalescent COVID-19 from the United States, Italy and Spain.

Those enrolled, adults aged about 18 to 89 years, came from around 24 US areas. Clinical history as reported by participants underpinned cohort assignment. Original data processing: Amplification of reference gene primers was used by the study to estimate nucleated cell counts. The repertoire was sequenced with immunoSEQ multiplex PCR; TCRdb's copy has only in-frame clones and lacks some. The V and J calls and clone size are taken from that table; D and trimming were inferred from the DNA. The table records 350,000 to 400,000 clones, 88% of them present only once. V lost 10 bases and J lost 2, with 12 bases in between. This CDR3 region has 12 residues. The germline CDR1 and CDR2 sequences are MGHDK and SYGVNS.

Sequenced sample: PBMCs or T cells enriched from blood (not recorded which). This receptor was obtained from a woman in her twenties or thirties with acute COVID-19. This chain links TRBV25-1 with TRBJ2-7, with D tentatively TRBD1 (6 bases). CDR3 region: CATSTGTYEQYF. The CDR3 DNA reads TGTGCCACCTCGACAGGCACCTACGAGCAGTACTTC.